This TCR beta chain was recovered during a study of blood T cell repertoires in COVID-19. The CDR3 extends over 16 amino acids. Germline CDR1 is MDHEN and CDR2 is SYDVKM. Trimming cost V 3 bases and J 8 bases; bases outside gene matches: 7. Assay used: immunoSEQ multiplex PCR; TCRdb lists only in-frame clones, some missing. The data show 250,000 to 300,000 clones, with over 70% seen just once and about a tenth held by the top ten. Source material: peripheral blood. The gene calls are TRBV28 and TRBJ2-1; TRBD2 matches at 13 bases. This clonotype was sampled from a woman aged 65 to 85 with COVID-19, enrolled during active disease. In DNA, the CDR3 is TGTGCCAGCAGTTTGCACGGGACTAGCGGGATGGATGAGCAGTTCTTC. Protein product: CASSLHGTSGMDEQFF.